One and the same sample provided the 9 T cell receptor beta chains below, sequenced in a study of shared clonotypes between healthy human individuals. Clones were sequenced by immunoSEQ multiplex PCR, and TCRdb holds only the in-frame ones, with some missing. The table includes about 1.5 million clones, roughly 96% detected once. Sequencing was performed on naive CD4+ T cells sorted from blood. Subset noted: CD45RA+ positively selected. The receptors here all came from a man aged 30 to 45 in good health.

A single count supports this clone. The rearrangement links TRBV30 to TRBJ1-2; a weak D match, TRBD1 (5 bases). Germline V lookup: CDR1 GTSNPN, CDR2 SVGIG (reference sequence). V was shortened by 2 bases and J by 7 bases, with 20 bases between the two germline ends. The CDR3 totals 15 residues. DNA of the CDR3: TGTGCCTGGAGTCCTGTACGAGGGACCGTGTTTGGCTACACCTTC. Protein product: CAWSPVRGTVFGYTF.

The chain employs TRBV29-1 and TRBJ2-7; D possibly corresponds to TRBD2 (5 bases). CDR3 length equals 13 residues. In germline, CDR1 is SQVTM, CDR2 ANQGSEA. Between the trimmed V and J ends, which lost 4 bases and 0 bases, there was a span of 10 bases. The CDR3 nucleotides are TGCAGCGTTGGGACTGATAGCTCCTACGAGCAGTACTTC. Encoded protein: CSVGTDSSYEQYF.

Points on this clone: This CDR3 is also generated by other DNA sequences in the sample. The rearrangement uses TRBV10-1 and TRBJ2-1; TRBD1 matches 7 bases. V lost 4 bases to trimming and J lost 0 bases; unmatched junction nucleotides: 0. This CDR3 has 14 residues. CDR1 and CDR2 (germline): WNHNN, SYGVQD (reference sequence). The CDR3 bases are TGCGCCAGCAGTGCAGGGGGCTCCTACAATGAGCAGTTCTTC. Translating gives CASSAGGSYNEQFF.

The rearrangement links TRBV29-1 to TRBJ2-2, with TRBD2 matching 14 bases. J lost 3 bases, V lost 5 bases, and 14 bases had no gene match. Looked up from germline, CDR1 is SQVTM and CDR2 is ANQGSEA. The CDR3 length is 19 residues. CDR3 sequence (DNA): TGCAGCGTTTATCTCCATGGGACTAGCGGGAGAGGATACACCGGGGAGCTGTTTTTT. This translates into CSVYLHGTSGRGYTGELFF.

The CDR3 loop reads CASSYSKGTDTQYF. In DNA form, the CDR3 reads TGTGCCAGCAGTTACTCGAAGGGTACAGATACGCAGTATTTT. This chain links TRBV6-6 with TRBJ2-3; no clear D. The CDR3 has 14 residues. Trimming stripped 0 bases from V and 3 bases from J, with 7 bases between. The V gene's germline CDR1 is MNHNY and CDR2 SVGAGI (reference sequence).

The chain is built from TRBV5-1 and TRBJ2-1; a weak D match, TRBD2 (6 bases). Germline V gene lookup returns CDR1 SGHRS and CDR2 YFSETQ. V was trimmed by 4 bases and J by 0 bases, leaving 11 bases between them. CDR3 size: 15 residues. The DNA of the CDR3 is TGCGCCAGCAGCCCTCGGGAGAGCTCCTACAATGAGCAGTTCTTC. Amino acids: CASSPRESSYNEQFF.

The rearrangement uses TRBV21-1 and TRBJ2-3. TRBV21-1 is a pseudogene. This CDR3 has 13 residues. The chain's CDR3 is CASSKISTDTQYF. Written as DNA, the CDR3 is TGTGCCAGCAGCAAAATCAGCACAGATACGCAGTATTTT.

The gene calls are TRBV5-1 and TRBJ1-1; maybe TRBD1 (5 bases). The germline V and J ends were trimmed by 0 bases and 1 base, with 13 bases remaining between them. The CDR3 is made up of 16 amino acids. From germline, CDR1 is SGHRS and CDR2 YFSETQ. The CDR3 sequence: CASSLAREGKNTEAFF. The CDR3 DNA reads as TGCGCCAGCAGCTTGGCCAGGGAGGGTAAGAACACTGAAGCTTTCTTT.

This chain joins TRBV5-1 and TRBJ2-2; 7 bases line up with TRBD1. The CDR3 loop spans 14 amino acids. V was pared by 4 bases and J by 5 bases, with 5 bases of the junction left unmatched. CDR1 is SGHRS and CDR2 is YFSETQ in the germline V gene. This CDR3 reads CASSTLTGTGELFF. CDR3 coding DNA: TGCGCCAGCAGCACTTTGACAGGGACCGGGGAGCTGTTTTTT.